The T cell receptor beta chain described here comes from a study of T cell responses to AZD1222 COVID-19 vaccine. Looking at the study overall: Second doses that came at about 4 or about 12 weeks were put together. Study-wide points: With dominance at 160-218 and 743-854, vaccine-associated CD4 TCRs spanned spike. Nearly half of spike-specific TCRs reportedly target variant regions that are unmutated in the B.1.351 and B.1.1.7 variants.

Profiled with immunoSEQ multiplex PCR; TCRdb holds only in-frame clones, not every one. The sample consists of about 93,000 clones, around 86% of them appearing once. The CDR3 spans 13 residues. Germline values: CDR1 MNHNS, CDR2 SASEGT. A word on this clone: As yet, its antigen is unknown. A read error may account for a junction end that differs from germline.

This TCR derives from an adult in good health. The genes are TRBV6-1 and TRBJ1-4, with D possibly TRBD1 on 5 matching bases. The sample here was peripheral blood, taken on day 0 of AZD1222 vaccination. In DNA form, the CDR3 reads TGTGCCAGCAGTCGTGACCTAGAAGGGACGGAAAATTTT. Its translation is CASSRDLEGTENF.